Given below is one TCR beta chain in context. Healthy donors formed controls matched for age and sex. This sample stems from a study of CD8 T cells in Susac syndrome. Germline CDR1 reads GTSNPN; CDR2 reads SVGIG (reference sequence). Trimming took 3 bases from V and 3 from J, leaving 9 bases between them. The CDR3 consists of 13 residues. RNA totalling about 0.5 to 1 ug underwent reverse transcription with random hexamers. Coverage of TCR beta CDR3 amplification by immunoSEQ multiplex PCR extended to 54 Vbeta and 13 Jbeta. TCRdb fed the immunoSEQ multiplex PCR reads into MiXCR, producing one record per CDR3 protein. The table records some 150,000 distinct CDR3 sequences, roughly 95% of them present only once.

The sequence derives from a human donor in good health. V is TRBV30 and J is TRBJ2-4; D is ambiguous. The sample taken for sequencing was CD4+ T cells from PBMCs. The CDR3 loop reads CAWSGGLKNIQYF. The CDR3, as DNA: TGTGCCTGGAGCGGTGGCCTCAAAAACATTCAGTACTTC. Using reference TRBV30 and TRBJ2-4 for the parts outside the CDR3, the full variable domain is SQTIHQWPATLVQPVGSPLSLECTVEGTSNPNLYWYRQAAGRGLQLLFYSVGIGQISSEVPQNLSASRPQDRQFILSSKKLLLSDSGFYLCAWSGGLKNIQYFGAGTRLSVL.